A selection of T cell receptor beta chains follows, all from one sample in a study of shared T cell receptors in the human thymus. Assay: immunoSEQ multiplex PCR; the TCRdb copy retains only in-frame clones and omits some. The sample includes hundreds of thousands of clones, just under 95% of them seen just once. The specimen sequenced was thymocytes. These receptors were taken from a human donor. Both conserved end residues are trimmed from each CDR3. Clone size, where shown, is once, few, many, or a class for clones that have expanded.

V gene	clone size	J gene	CDR3 protein
TRBV27	NA	TRBJ1-6	ASSRRQTNSPLH
TRBV28	NA	TRBJ2-2	ASSAGPPGRGGELF
TRBV7-7	NA	TRBJ2-1	ASSFGLAGDDEQF
TRBV29-1	once	TRBJ2-7	SVESRTGATYEQY
TRBV4-3	NA	TRBJ1-2	ASSQGRRNVTELNYGYT
TRBV2	NA	TRBJ1-5	ASSDSGPKVYQPQH
TRBV29-1	NA	TRBJ1-1	SVEVDKAF
TRBV14	NA	TRBJ2-7	ASSRYSGPSYEQY
TRBV4-1	NA	TRBJ1-1	ASSQRQGYSPDSDEAF
TRBV5-4	NA	TRBJ2-7	ASSLGLAGLVGEQY
TRBV27	NA	TRBJ2-1	ASQRGRTSGYNEQF
TRBV27	NA	TRBJ2-7	ASSLKSTYEQY
TRBV7-8	NA	TRBJ1-1	ASSDDRGNTEAF
TRBV30	NA	TRBJ2-2	AWSVGGLAGAANTGELF
TRBV2	NA	TRBJ2-1	ASNPSGLYNEQF
TRBV7-4	NA	TRBJ2-1	ASSLDRLQENEQF
TRBV4-1	NA	TRBJ1-2	ASSPIPPPSRKPGYT
TRBV2	NA	TRBJ2-7	ASSESDSSYEQY
TRBV10-2	NA	TRBJ2-1	ASSEYSVPNNEQF
TRBV28	NA	TRBJ2-1	AGSTKGNSGRGPSSYNEQF
TRBV5-1	NA	TRBJ2-5	ASRLGQLEETQY
TRBV10-3	once	TRBJ2-7	AISGIAGPIPSSYEQY
TRBV2	NA	TRBJ2-2	ASSEAVGRRTGELF
TRBV6-5	NA	TRBJ1-3	ASRHPRQGRDTIY
TRBV7-2	NA	TRBJ2-7	ASRFTGGATYEQY
TRBV27	few	TRBJ1-5	ASSLTARQPQH
TRBV7-3	NA	TRBJ2-3	ASSLRPNRTQY
TRBV19	once	TRBJ2-2	ASSIPSGRTTSGYPNTGELF
TRBV14	NA	TRBJ1-2	ASSQGDRAGAYGYT
TRBV28	once	TRBJ1-5	ASSLPPVEIPQPQH
TRBV28	NA	TRBJ1-2	ASSLPKPDGNNYGYT
TRBV7-2	NA	TRBJ2-3	ASSQRLAGGPADTQY
TRBV19	NA	TRBJ1-2	ASSILGQSSYGYT
TRBV4-1	NA	TRBJ2-7	ASSQDGVDFSYEQY
TRBV29-1	NA	TRBJ2-3	SVGRVPSTDTQY
TRBV6-1	NA	TRBJ1-5	ASNSRYSNQPQH
TRBV6-5	NA	TRBJ2-7	ASRNHPGQTSEQY
TRBV28	NA	TRBJ1-2	ASSFEGHDLWGYT
TRBV6-1	NA	TRBJ2-1	ASIAHLGWNEQF
TRBV18	NA	TRBJ2-1	ASSPRRATGKGYEQF
TRBV29-1	NA	TRBJ2-2	SVVPIVFWRGANTGELF
TRBV18	NA	TRBJ2-2	ASHPPLRPGELF
TRBV27	NA	TRBJ1-2	ASSPLHRGPGRGYT
TRBV4-1	NA	TRBJ2-1	ASSQELQGGHNEQF
TRBV10-2	NA	TRBJ1-2	ASSESSRARGVRGYT
TRBV28	NA	TRBJ1-5	ASSPSQGSNQPQH
TRBV16	NA	TRBJ2-1	ASSRDRPSRVGEQF
TRBV10-3	once	TRBJ1-2	AISESNKDLDRERNYGYT
TRBV28	NA	TRBJ2-5	ASSLTPGSFGETQY